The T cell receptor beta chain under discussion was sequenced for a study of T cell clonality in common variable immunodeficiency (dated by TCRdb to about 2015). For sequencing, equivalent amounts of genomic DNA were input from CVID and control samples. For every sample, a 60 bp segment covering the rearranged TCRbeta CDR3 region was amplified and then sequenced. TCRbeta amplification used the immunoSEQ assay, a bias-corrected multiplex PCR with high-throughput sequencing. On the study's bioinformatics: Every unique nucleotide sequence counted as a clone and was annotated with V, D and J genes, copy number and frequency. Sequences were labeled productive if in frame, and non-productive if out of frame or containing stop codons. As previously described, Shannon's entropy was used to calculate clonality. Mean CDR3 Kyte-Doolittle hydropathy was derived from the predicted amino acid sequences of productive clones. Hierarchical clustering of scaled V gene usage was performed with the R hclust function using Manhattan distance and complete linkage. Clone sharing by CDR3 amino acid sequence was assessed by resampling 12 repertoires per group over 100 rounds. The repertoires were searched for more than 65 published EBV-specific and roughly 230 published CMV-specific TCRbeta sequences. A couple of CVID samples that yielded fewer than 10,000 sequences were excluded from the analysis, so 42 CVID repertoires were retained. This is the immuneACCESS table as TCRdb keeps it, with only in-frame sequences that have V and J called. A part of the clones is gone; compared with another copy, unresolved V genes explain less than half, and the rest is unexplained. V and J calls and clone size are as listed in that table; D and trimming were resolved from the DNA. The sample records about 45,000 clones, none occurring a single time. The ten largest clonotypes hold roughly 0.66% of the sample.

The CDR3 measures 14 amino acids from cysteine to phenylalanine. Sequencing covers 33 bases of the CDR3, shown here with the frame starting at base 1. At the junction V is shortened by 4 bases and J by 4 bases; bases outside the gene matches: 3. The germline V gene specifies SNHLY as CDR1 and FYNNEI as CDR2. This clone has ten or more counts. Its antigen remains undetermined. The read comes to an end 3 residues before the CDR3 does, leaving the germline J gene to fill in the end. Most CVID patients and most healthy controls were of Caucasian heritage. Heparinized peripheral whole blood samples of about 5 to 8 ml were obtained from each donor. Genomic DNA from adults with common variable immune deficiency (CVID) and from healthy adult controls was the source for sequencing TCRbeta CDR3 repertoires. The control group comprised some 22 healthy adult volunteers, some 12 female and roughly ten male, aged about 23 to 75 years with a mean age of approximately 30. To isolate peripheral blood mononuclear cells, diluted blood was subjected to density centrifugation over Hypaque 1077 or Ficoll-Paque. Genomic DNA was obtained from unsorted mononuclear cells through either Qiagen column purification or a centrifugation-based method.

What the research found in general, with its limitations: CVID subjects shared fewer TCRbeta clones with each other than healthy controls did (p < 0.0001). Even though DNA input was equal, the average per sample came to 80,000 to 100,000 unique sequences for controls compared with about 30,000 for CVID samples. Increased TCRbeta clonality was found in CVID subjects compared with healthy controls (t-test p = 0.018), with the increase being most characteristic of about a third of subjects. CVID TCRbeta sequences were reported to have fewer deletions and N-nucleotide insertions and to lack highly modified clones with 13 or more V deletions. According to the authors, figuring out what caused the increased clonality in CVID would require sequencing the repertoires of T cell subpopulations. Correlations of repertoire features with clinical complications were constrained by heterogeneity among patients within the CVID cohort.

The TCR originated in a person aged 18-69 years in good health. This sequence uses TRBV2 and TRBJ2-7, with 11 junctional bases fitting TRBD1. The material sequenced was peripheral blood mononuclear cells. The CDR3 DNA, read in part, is TGTGCCAGCAGTGGGGGACAGGGGGGGTACGAG. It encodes CASSGGQGGYE. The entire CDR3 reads CASSGGQGGYEQYF.